Shown below are 20 T cell receptor beta chains from a single sample sequenced in a study of blood T cell repertoires in COVID-19. The method was immunoSEQ multiplex PCR; TCRdb's version includes in-frame clones alone and lacks a portion of them. The sample shows 160,000 or so clones, about 90% of them seen only once. Sequencing used PBMCs or T cells enriched from blood (not recorded which). The receptors were gathered from a human donor with acute COVID-19. The donor label of this sample is uncertain.

This clone occurred once. Here the CDR3 reads CASSVAGAYEQYF. DNA for the CDR3: TGTGCCAGCAGCGTAGCGGGGGCCTACGAGCAGTACTTC. The chain couples TRBV9 to TRBJ2-7; a possible D gene is TRBD2 (6 bases). Trimming shortened V by 0 bases and J by 2 bases, and 6 bases separated the two germline ends. Germline V CDR1 and CDR2: SGDLS, YYNGEE. The CDR3 consists of 13 residues.

The CDR3, as DNA: TGTGCCAGCAGTTTTCAGCAGGGCGATGGCTACACCTTC. Translating gives CASSFQQGDGYTF. The chain combines TRBV27 with TRBJ1-2; weak D call: TRBD1 (5 bases). Germline V gene sequence: CDR1 MNHEY, CDR2 SMNVEV (reference sequence). Trimming cost V 3 bases and J 6 bases, with 11 bases left between them. The CDR3 is 13 residues long.

V gene TRBV6-5 combines with J gene TRBJ2-3; TRBD1 is a possible D gene (6 bases). Trimming cost V 7 bases and J 4 bases, with 18 bases left between them. CDR3 length: 15 residues. CDR1 is MNHEY and CDR2 is SVGAGI in the germline V gene. The CDR3 is CASTVSRDIPDTQYF. CDR3 coding DNA: TGTGCCAGCACCGTAAGCCGGGACATACCAGATACGCAGTATTTT.

The rearrangement uses TRBV3-1 (or the pseudogene TRBV3-2) and TRBJ2-2, with TRBD1 matching over 8 bases. V lost 4 bases, J lost 5 bases, and 18 bases stayed unmatched. Germline CDR1 and CDR2: LGHDT and YNNKEL (reference sequence). The CDR3 consists of 19 residues. CDR3 amino acids: CASSLGTGTTIRITGELFF. The DNA for the CDR3 is TGTGCCAGCAGCCTCGGGACAGGAACGACGATCCGCATTACCGGGGAGCTGTTTTTT.

The chain uses TRBV2 and TRBJ2-7; D might be TRBD2 (7 bases). The V and J ends lost 6 bases and 4 bases respectively, with 16 bases between them. Germline CDR1 reads SNHLY; CDR2 reads FYNNEI. This CDR3 contains 14 residues. The CDR3 spells CASRSRGGFYEQYF. CDR3 DNA sequence: TGTGCCAGCAGAAGTAGGGGGGGCTTTTACGAGCAGTACTTC. Combining the CDR3 with reference TRBV2 and TRBJ2-7 gives the whole variable domain EPEVTQTPSHQVTQMGQEVILRCVPISNHLYFYWYRQILGQKVEFLVSFYNNEISEKSEIFDDQFSVERPDGSNFTLKIRSTKLEDSAMYFCASRSRGGFYEQYFGPGTRLTVT.

This clone is a singleton in its sample. This chain uses TRBV30 with TRBJ1-2; 9 nucleotides match TRBD1. V lost 0 bases, J lost 6 bases, and 8 bases stayed unmatched. Germline V gene lookup returns CDR1 GTSNPN and CDR2 SVGIG (reference sequence). The CDR3 runs 15 residues. In nucleotides, the CDR3 is TGTGCCTGGAGTGTAGGACAGGGGCGTCTGCATGGCTACACCTTC. Its translation: CAWSVGQGRLHGYTF.

This clone came up once. The chain links TRBV18 to TRBJ2-7; 10 nucleotides line up with TRBD1. Germline CDR1 reads KGHSH; CDR2 reads LQKENI. V lost 5 bases and J lost 3; bases outside the gene matches: 7. The CDR3 loop spans 15 amino acids. The CDR3 nucleotides read TGTGCCAGCTCAATGATCGGGACAGGGGTCTACGAGCAGTACTTC. Translation gives CASSMIGTGVYEQYF.

The sample holds a few counts of this clone. V usage is TRBV19 and J usage is TRBJ1-1; D call uncertain. The V and J ends lost 5 bases and 9 bases respectively, with 10 bases between them. The CDR3 is 11 amino acids. Germline V lookup: CDR1 LNHDA, CDR2 SQIVND (reference sequence). The CDR3 bases are TGTGCCAGTAGTCCTCGGGTCCAAGCTTTCTTT. Protein product: CASSPRVQAFF.

This sequence joins TRBV29-1 and TRBJ1-1; 8 nucleotides line up with TRBD1. This CDR3 spans 13 amino acids. V shed 4 bases and J 4 bases; nucleotides not matched to a gene: 5. In germline, CDR1 is SQVTM, CDR2 ANQGSEA. As DNA, the CDR3 is TGCAGCGTTGCCCTTACAGGGGGCACTGAAGCTTTCTTT. Its translation: CSVALTGGTEAFF. The whole variable domain, remainder taken from reference TRBV29-1 and TRBJ1-1, is SAVISQKPSRDICQRGTSLTIQCQVDSQVTMMFWYRQQPGQSLTLIATANQGSEATYESGFVIDKFPISRPNLTFSTLTVSNMSPEDSSIYLCSVALTGGTEAFFGQGTRLTVV.

This clone was recorded once. The rearrangement links TRBV4-3 to TRBJ2-3; D may be TRBD2 (5 bases). CDR1 LGHNA and CDR2 YSLEER come from the germline V gene. CDR3 size: 15 residues. The germline V and J ends were trimmed by 0 bases and 6 bases, with 13 bases remaining between them. The DNA of the CDR3 is TGCGCCAGCAGCCAAGATAGGCTAGCTACCGATACGCAGTATTTT. Residues: CASSQDRLATDTQYF.

This rearrangement joins TRBV7-3 to TRBJ2-5; D unresolved. Trimming stripped 0 bases from V and 3 bases from J, with 11 bases between. The CDR3 runs 15 residues. Germline V CDR1 and CDR2: SGHTA, FQGTGA. The CDR3 region has the DNA TGTGCCAGCAGCTTAACCCACTCAACGGAAGAGACCCAGTACTTC. Protein product: CASSLTHSTEETQYF. The variable domain in full, completed from reference TRBV7-3 and TRBJ2-5, reads GAGVSQTPSNKVTEKGKYVELRCDPISGHTALYWYRQSLGQGPEFLIYFQGTGAADDSGLPNDRFFAVRPEGSVSTLKIQRTERGDSAVYLCASSLTHSTEETQYFGPGTRLLVL.

The genes are TRBV11-2 and TRBJ2-7, with 7 bases identical to TRBD1. CDR1 and CDR2 (germline): SGHAT, FQNNGV. The V and J ends lost 1 base and 0 bases, in that order; junction bases with no gene match: 3. The CDR3 contains 15 residues. The CDR3 bases are TGTGCCAGCAGCTTAGCACAGGGGCGCTCCTACGAGCAGTACTTC. As protein: CASSLAQGRSYEQYF.

CDR3 sequence reads: CASSLARGDTIYF. CDR3 sequence (DNA): TGTGCCAGCAGCTTAGCCAGGGGGGACACCATATATTTT. The chain is built from TRBV7-2 and TRBJ1-3; 7 bases align to TRBD1. CDR1 and CDR2 from the germline V gene are SGHTA and FQGNSA. This CDR3 comprises 13 residues. The junction had 1 base not matched to a gene; V was cut back by 0 bases and J by 8 bases.

This clone appeared a single time. V gene TRBV2 combines with J gene TRBJ2-2; the D is unclear. The V end was cut by 8 bases, the J end by 3 bases, with 10 bases between. The CDR3 runs to 13 residues. Germline lookup yields CDR1 SNHLY and CDR2 FYNNEI. CDR3 nucleotides: TGTGCCAGCCCTAAGCCGGACACCGGGGAGCTGTTTTTT. Its protein is CASPKPDTGELFF.

CDR3 region: CASSPLKGYTF. CDR3 in DNA: TGCGCCAGCAGCCCCTTAAAAGGCTACACCTTC. The genes are TRBV5-1 and TRBJ1-2; D remains ambiguous. The germline V gene encodes CDR1 SGHRS and CDR2 YFSETQ. This CDR3 is 11 amino acids long. Trimming left V 4 bases short and J 8 bases short, with 9 bases between.

The chain employs TRBV4-2 and TRBJ1-1; the D is unclear. Trimming took 0 bases from V and 2 from J, leaving 10 bases between them. Germline CDR1 LGHNA, CDR2 YNFKEQ. This CDR3 has 15 amino acids. CDR3 sequence: CASSQEKRTNTEAFF. In DNA form, the CDR3 reads TGTGCCAGCAGCCAAGAGAAGCGCACTAACACTGAAGCTTTCTTT.

The rearrangement links TRBV7-8 to TRBJ1-5; 8 nucleotides agree with TRBD1. Unmatched junction bases numbered 6, after V lost 7 bases and J lost 1 base. CDR1 is SGHVS, CDR2 FQNEAQ, per germline. This CDR3 has 15 amino acids. CDR3 nucleotides: TGTGCCAGCACCTCGGACAGGGCCAGCAATCAGCCCCAGCATTTT. It yields the protein CASTSDRASNQPQHF. The whole variable domain, filled in from reference TRBV7-8 and TRBJ1-5, reads GAGVSQSPRYKVAKRGQDVALRCDPISGHVSLFWYQQALGQGPEFLTYFQNEAQLDKSGLPSDRFFAERPEGSVSTLKIQRTQQEDSAVYLCASTSDRASNQPQHFGDGTRLSIL.

The chain has TRBV6-5 and TRBJ1-1; the D is unclear. From germline, CDR1 is MNHEY and CDR2 SVGAGI. V was clipped by 2 bases and J by 1 base, with 8 bases between them. This CDR3 spans 14 amino acids. CDR3 amino acids: CASSYAPRNTEAFF. CDR3 DNA: TGTGCCAGCAGTTACGCCCCCAGGAACACTGAAGCTTTCTTT.

The chain couples TRBV11-2 to TRBJ2-7, with 8 bases aligning to TRBD1. V shed 4 bases, J shed 5 bases, and the junction held 7 bases outside the gene matches. This CDR3 has 14 residues. The germline V gene has CDR1 SGHAT and CDR2 FQNNGV. The CDR3 DNA reads TGTGCCAGCAGCTCCGCCAGGGGGCTTAACGAGCAGTACTTC. This translates into CASSSARGLNEQYF.

The DNA of the CDR3 is TGTGCCAGCAGCTTAACGGGACAGACTAATTCACCCCTCCACTTT. Its translation is CASSLTGQTNSPLHF. The rearrangement uses TRBV7-9 and TRBJ1-6, with TRBD1 matching over 7 bases. Germline V gene sequence: CDR1 SEHNR, CDR2 FQNEAQ (reference sequence). The CDR3 is made up of 15 amino acids. V trimming: 2 bases; J trimming: 6 bases; junction bases outside the gene matches: 4.